The 9 T cell receptor beta chains reported below all come from one sample, sequenced in a study of T cells in localized non-small cell lung cancer. Method: immunoSEQ multiplex PCR; TCRdb's copy keeps in-frame clones and lacks some. Altogether about 40,000 clones are present, 65% to 90% being singletons, with the ten largest covering around 6.6%. The input for sequencing was peripheral blood mononuclear cells, taken before any cancer treatment. The receptors stem from a male donor aged 60 or over with stage II lung adenocarcinoma.

The genes are TRBV6-5 and TRBJ1-4, with TRBD1 identical over 8 bases. V lost 6 bases to trimming and J lost 3 bases; unmatched junction nucleotides: 6. The CDR3 is 15 residues long. Germline V gene sequence: CDR1 MNHEY, CDR2 SVGAGI. This CDR3 reads CASRGGQVPNEKLFF. The CDR3, as DNA: TGTGCCAGCAGGGGGGGACAGGTTCCTAATGAAAAACTGTTTTTT.

J is TRBJ1-5 and V is TRBV2; no clear D. Germline CDR1 and CDR2: SNHLY and FYNNEI. Between the trimmed V and J ends, which lost 1 base and 3 bases, there was a span of 10 bases. This CDR3 is built from 15 residues. For the CDR3, the DNA is TGTGCCAGCAGTGAAGGCAGGACTCTCAATCAGCCCCAGCATTTT. The encoded protein is CASSEGRTLNQPQHF.

This chain connects TRBV9 to TRBJ2-1; TRBD2 might be the D (5 bases). This CDR3 is built from 15 residues. The germline V and J ends were trimmed by 2 bases and 6 bases, with 15 bases remaining between them. Germline loops: CDR1 SGDLS, CDR2 YYNGEE. The CDR3 loop reads CASSVSSLPPNEQFF. In DNA, the CDR3 is TGTGCCAGCAGCGTCTCTAGCCTCCCCCCCAATGAGCAGTTCTTC.

The chain is built from TRBV5-5 and TRBJ1-1; D might be TRBD1 (6 bases). V dropped 2 bases and J dropped 10 bases, with 15 bases sitting between them. The CDR3 runs 13 residues. Looked up from germline, CDR1 is SGHKS and CDR2 is YYEKEE (reference sequence). Written as DNA, the CDR3 is TGTGCCAGCAGCTTCCCAGGGGCTGGGGGAGCTTTCTTT. Its protein is CASSFPGAGGAFF.

The gene calls are TRBV6-1 and TRBJ1-5; no clear D. The V and J ends lost 0 bases and 4 bases respectively, with 7 bases between them. Germline V gene data show CDR1 as MNHNS and CDR2 as SASEGT. This CDR3 is 14 amino acids long. CDR3 sequence reads: CASSEAMRNQPQHF. The CDR3 DNA is TGTGCCAGCAGTGAAGCGATGAGAAATCAGCCCCAGCATTTT.

The rearrangement uses TRBV6-6 and TRBJ1-1; D not certain. The V gene lost 0 bases and the J gene lost 4 bases, with 6 bases spanning the gap. The CDR3 contains 13 residues. Germline V gene sequence: CDR1 MNHNY, CDR2 SVGAGI (reference sequence). Here the CDR3 reads CASSYSEGTEAFF. The CDR3 DNA reads as TGTGCCAGCAGTTACTCGGAGGGCACTGAAGCTTTCTTT.

For the CDR3, the DNA is TGTGCCAGCAGCCCCCCCCGGGACAGAGAGACCCAGTACTTC. Amino acids: CASSPPRDRETQYF. This chain uses TRBV7-9 with TRBJ2-5; 7 positions match TRBD1. V was clipped by 5 bases and J by 4 bases; unmatched bases: 7. The CDR3 has 14 amino acids. CDR1 and CDR2 (germline): SEHNR, FQNEAQ (reference sequence).

This clone has a single count. Sequence at one end of the junction differs from germline and may be a read error. This CDR3 is also generated by other DNA sequences in the sample. V usage is TRBV6-1 and J usage is TRBJ1-1; no firm D call. This CDR3 comprises 13 residues. Germline V CDR1 and CDR2: MNHNS, SASEGT. CDR3 nucleotides: TGTGCCAGCTTTACCTTAACGAACACTGAAGCTTTCTTC. Residues: CASFTLTNTEAFF.

Worth noting for this clone: Only one base separates this from a far larger clonotype, so it likely reflects a read error. The chain has TRBV10-3 and TRBJ2-7, with D possibly matching TRBD1 (5 bases). The CDR3 is 15 amino acids. With 3 bases removed from V and 4 bases from J, the gap between germline ends came to 16 bases. Germline V gene lookup returns CDR1 ENHRY and CDR2 SYGVKD. CDR3 coding DNA: TGTGCCATCAGTGATCCCCAGGGAAAAGGATACGAGCAGTACTTC. Translation: CAISDPQGKGYEQYF.